The 3 T cell receptor beta chains below come from one sample, sequenced in a study of OX40 agonist ivuxolimab in advanced cancers. The repertoire was sequenced with immunoSEQ multiplex PCR; TCRdb's copy has only in-frame clones and lacks some. This table holds approximately 82,000 clones, 94% found once. Sequenced material: CD4+ or CD8+ T cells sorted from blood, taken in a trial of the OX40 agonist ivuxolimab. Receptor source: an adult with an advanced solid tumor such as melanoma, head and neck, liver or kidney cancer.

The chain joins TRBV6-5 to TRBJ1-1; the D is unclear. With 0 bases removed from V and 5 bases from J, the gap between germline ends came to 1 base. The germline V gene encodes CDR1 MNHEY and CDR2 SVGAGI. The CDR3 contains 11 residues. Here the CDR3 reads CASSYSTEAFF. The CDR3 DNA reads as TGTGCCAGCAGTTACTCAACTGAAGCTTTCTTT.

The CDR3 region has the DNA TGTGCCAGCAGTTGGGCGGGGGGGTCCTACGAGCAGTACTTC. Its translation: CASSWAGGSYEQYF. The rearrangement joins TRBV27 to TRBJ2-7, with 9 positions matching TRBD2. The germline gives CDR1 MNHEY, CDR2 SMNVEV (reference sequence). The CDR3 runs 14 residues. The J segment lost 1 base and the V segment lost 4 bases, leaving 2 bases of the junction unmatched.

CDR3 in amino acids: CASRQGANEQYF. CDR3 bases: TGTGCCAGTAGACAGGGGGCGAACGAGCAGTACTTC. V is TRBV19 and J is TRBJ2-7; TRBD1 aligns across 9 bases. V was pared by 6 bases and J by 5 bases, with 2 bases of the junction left unmatched. CDR3 size: 12 residues. From germline, CDR1 is LNHDA and CDR2 SQIVND (reference sequence).